These 30 T cell receptor beta chains originate from one sample sequenced in a study of PD-L1 blockade in urothelial cancer. Method: immunoSEQ multiplex PCR; TCRdb's copy keeps in-frame clones and lacks some. The sample records tens of thousands of clones, about 90% being singletons. Stated time point: pretreatment peripheral blood. The material was PBMCs, obtained around atezolizumab (anti-PD-L1) treatment. Every receptor here comes from a man between 60 and 75 years old with urothelial cancer.

Of note for this clone: The same CDR3 also results from other DNA sequences found in this sample. V and J are TRBV6-1 and TRBJ2-7; D is perhaps TRBD1 (5 bases). Trimming stripped 2 bases from V and 4 bases from J, with 6 bases between. The CDR3 loop spans 12 amino acids. Per the germline V gene, CDR1 is MNHNS and CDR2 is SASEGT. The CDR3 DNA reads as TGTGCCAGCAGTGAACAGGGTTACGAGCAGTACTTC. The encoded protein is CASSEQGYEQYF.

The rearrangement links TRBV2 to TRBJ2-1, with 9 bases lining up with TRBD1. Germline V gives CDR1 SNHLY, CDR2 FYNNEI. The CDR3 spans 15 residues. The J segment lost 7 bases and the V segment lost 7 bases, leaving 11 bases of the junction unmatched. The CDR3: CASTSGTGLHNEQFF. DNA of the CDR3: TGTGCCAGCACATCCGGGACAGGGCTGCATAATGAGCAGTTCTTC.

This clone was seen more than once but under ten times. The chain uses TRBV10-3 and TRBJ2-5, with 10 bases aligning to TRBD2. After removal of 6 bases from V and 4 bases from J, the junction contained 8 bases not matched to a gene. CDR3 length: 15 residues. Germline assignment: CDR1 ENHRY and CDR2 SYGVKD. The CDR3 spells CAISFSGGASETQYF. The CDR3, as DNA: TGTGCCATCAGCTTCAGCGGGGGGGCGTCAGAGACCCAGTACTTC.

The V gene is TRBV11-2, the J gene TRBJ2-1, with TRBD2 identical over 12 bases. Germline CDR1 is SGHAT and CDR2 is FQNNGV. V trimming: 0 bases; J trimming: 9 bases; junction bases outside the gene matches: 9. This CDR3 spans 17 amino acids. In DNA, the CDR3 is TGTGCCAGCAGCTTAGAGCTACTAGCGGGGGGACCCGGTGAGCAGTTCTTC. This translates into CASSLELLAGGPGEQFF.

The chain combines TRBV10-1 with TRBJ2-5; the D gene is possibly TRBD1 (6 bases). The CDR3 is 15 amino acids. The germline CDR1 and CDR2 sequences are WNHNN and SYGVQD (reference sequence). V was clipped by 5 bases and J by 2 bases, with 15 bases between them. CDR3 protein: CASSSRDKGQETQYF. CDR3 coding DNA: TGCGCCAGCAGTAGCCGGGACAAAGGGCAAGAGACCCAGTACTTC.

The chain employs TRBV5-4 and TRBJ2-1; the match to TRBD2 covers 8 bases. The CDR3 has 16 residues. Germline CDR1 SGHNT, CDR2 YYREEE (reference sequence). V was pared by 5 bases and J by 6 bases, with 13 bases of the junction left unmatched. The CDR3 coding sequence is TGTGCCAGCAGTCCCCCCGGGAGGGGGAATGGCAATGAGCAGTTCTTC. It translates to CASSPPGRGNGNEQFF.

In DNA, the CDR3 is TGCAGTGCGAGGGACAGACGAGCCCAGTACTTC. It encodes CSARDRRAQYF. The J gene is TRBJ2-5, the V gene TRBV20-1, with 7 bases lining up with TRBD1. This CDR3 comprises 11 residues. J gave up 9 bases and V 6 bases, and 7 bases lay outside the gene matches. Per germline, CDR1 DFQATT and CDR2 SNEGSKA (reference sequence).

The chain recombines TRBV7-9 with TRBJ2-7, with a possible D match to TRBD1 (6 bases). Between the trimmed V and J ends, which lost 2 bases and 4 bases, there was a span of 9 bases. The length of the CDR3 is 13 residues. The germline CDR1 and CDR2 sequences are SEHNR and FQNEAQ (reference sequence). The CDR3 nucleotides are TGTGCCAGCAGCTTAACAGGGCGGTACGAGCAGTACTTC. Translated: CASSLTGRYEQYF.

As regards this clone: Different DNA sequences within this sample yield the same CDR3. The CDR3 bases are TGTGCCAGCAGTGACTCGACAGGGGGTGCAGATACGCAGTATTTT. It translates to CASSDSTGGADTQYF. The chain carries TRBV6-4 and TRBJ2-3, with TRBD1 matching 9 bases. The germline gives CDR1 MRHNA, CDR2 SNTAGT. The CDR3 length is 15 residues. V shed 0 bases, J shed 4 bases, and the junction held 2 bases outside the gene matches.

J is TRBJ1-2 and V is TRBV4-3; possibly TRBD1 for D (5 bases). The CDR3 is 16 amino acids. Trimming shortened V by 1 base and J by 4 bases, and 16 bases separated the two germline ends. Per the germline V gene, CDR1 is LGHNA and CDR2 is YSLEER. CDR3 in DNA: TGCGCCAGCAGCCAAGGCGGTGGGGCCAGAAGCTATGGCTACACCTTC. It encodes CASSQGGGARSYGYTF.

The V and J genes are TRBV11-3 and TRBJ2-2; 13 bases align to TRBD2. Germline values: CDR1 SGHNT, CDR2 YENEEA. J lost 7 bases, V lost 3 bases, and 5 bases had no gene match. The CDR3 loop spans 16 amino acids. CDR3 sequence reads: CASSFGGLAGHGELFF. For the CDR3, the DNA is TGTGCCAGCAGCTTTGGGGGACTAGCGGGGCACGGGGAGCTGTTTTTT. Variable domain in full (rest from reference TRBV11-3 and TRBJ2-2): EAGVVQSPRYKIIEKKQPVAFWCNPISGHNTLYWYLQNLGQGPELLIRYENEEAVDDSQLPKDRFSAERLKGVDSTLKIQPAELGDSAVYLCASSFGGLAGHGELFFGEGSRLTVL.

The J gene is TRBJ2-1, the V gene TRBV7-2; D remains unclear. This CDR3 has 13 residues. Deletions cut 4 bases from V and 7 bases from J, with 11 bases between. CDR1 SGHTA and CDR2 FQGNSA come from the germline V gene. The CDR3 DNA reads TGTGCCAGCAGCTCCTACAGTGTTAATGAGCAGTTCTTC. This gives the protein CASSSYSVNEQFF. The variable domain in full, completed from reference TRBV7-2 and TRBJ2-1, reads GAGVSQSPSNKVTEKGKDVELRCDPISGHTALYWYRQSLGQGLEFLIYFQGNSAPDKSGLPSDRFSAERTGGSVSTLTIQRTQQEDSAVYLCASSSYSVNEQFFGPGTRLTVL.

V is TRBV7-2 and J is TRBJ2-1, with 7 bases matching TRBD1. The CDR3 has 16 amino acids. Germline values: CDR1 SGHTA, CDR2 FQGNSA. V was pared by 5 bases and J by 0 bases, with 7 bases of the junction left unmatched. The CDR3 coding sequence is TGTGCCAGCAGCCCGGGACAGCGAAGCTCCTACAATGAGCAGTTCTTC. It is translated as CASSPGQRSSYNEQFF.

Written as DNA, the CDR3 is TGTGCCATCAGTCAGCTGGACAGGGCTTCCTACGAGCAGTACTTC. It is translated as CAISQLDRASYEQYF. The chain carries TRBV10-3 and TRBJ2-7, with 8 bases matching TRBD1. Looked up from germline, CDR1 is ENHRY and CDR2 is SYGVKD. The CDR3 runs to 15 residues. V was pared by 5 bases and J by 1 base, with 7 bases of the junction left unmatched.

The chain recombines TRBV7-2 with TRBJ2-2; D is unresolved. Trimming shortened V by 3 bases and J by 6 bases, and 17 bases separated the two germline ends. The germline CDR1 and CDR2 sequences are SGHTA and FQGNSA. This CDR3 has 16 residues. Here the CDR3 reads CASSFRATSDAGELFF. The CDR3 DNA is TGTGCCAGCAGCTTCCGAGCGACTTCCGACGCCGGGGAGCTGTTTTTT.

V and J are TRBV27 and TRBJ2-5; TRBD1 matches at 7 bases. The CDR3 totals 12 residues. J gave up 7 bases and V 6 bases, and 5 bases lay outside the gene matches. The germline V gene encodes CDR1 MNHEY and CDR2 SMNVEV (reference sequence). The CDR3: CASRDRVGTQYF. The DNA for the CDR3 is TGTGCCAGCAGAGACAGGGTTGGGACCCAGTACTTC.

The rearrangement joins TRBV2 to TRBJ2-2; TRBD1 might be the D (5 bases). The CDR3 spans 13 residues. V lost 7 bases and J lost 7, with 13 bases in between. Germline V gene lookup returns CDR1 SNHLY and CDR2 FYNNEI. The CDR3 DNA sequence: TGTGCCAGCACGTCAGGGTCTTTCGGGGAGCTGTTTTTT. Its protein is CASTSGSFGELFF.

The J gene is TRBJ1-2, the V gene TRBV19; the D gene is possibly TRBD1 (5 bases). The V end was cut by 5 bases, the J end by 2 bases, with 12 bases between. Germline CDR1 reads LNHDA; CDR2 reads SQIVND (reference sequence). This CDR3 is built from 14 residues. The CDR3 bases are TGTGCCAGTAGTCCGTCGGGGGGGAACTATGGCTACACCTTC. Protein: CASSPSGGNYGYTF.

This chain uses TRBV7-2 with TRBJ2-3; perhaps TRBD2 as D (5 bases). There are 15 residues in the CDR3. Trimming took 0 bases from V and 1 from J, leaving 8 bases between them. From germline, CDR1 is SGHTA and CDR2 FQGNSA. CDR3 bases: TGTGCCAGCAGCTTAGCAGCGGCCCGCACAGATACGCAGTATTTT. Its protein is CASSLAAARTDTQYF.

The genes are TRBV30 and TRBJ2-2; 8 nucleotides agree with TRBD2. This CDR3 has 16 amino acids. After removal of 3 bases from V and 2 bases from J, the junction contained 8 bases not matched to a gene. The germline V gene encodes CDR1 GTSNPN and CDR2 SVGIG (reference sequence). CDR3 sequence (DNA): TGTGCCTGGAGAGGGCGGGGGGTATTAAACACCGGGGAGCTGTTTTTT. It is translated as CAWRGRGVLNTGELFF.

The rearrangement uses TRBV7-2 and TRBJ2-1, with 8 bases fitting TRBD2. This CDR3 comprises 14 residues. The V segment lost 6 bases and the J segment 5 bases; nucleotides outside the gene matches: 6. The germline CDR1 and CDR2 sequences are SGHTA and FQGNSA. The CDR3: CASSTGRGNNEQFF. The CDR3 coding sequence is TGTGCCAGCAGTACCGGGAGGGGGAACAATGAGCAGTTCTTC.

The chain links TRBV9 to TRBJ2-3, with TRBD1 as a possible D gene (5 bases). Deletions cut 2 bases from V and 9 bases from J, with 16 bases between. This CDR3 spans 14 amino acids. CDR1 and CDR2 (germline): SGDLS, YYNGEE. CDR3 in DNA: TGTGCCAGCAGCGTCGGGTCAGGGTCCCTCACGCAGTATTTT. Translating gives CASSVGSGSLTQYF.

The chain is built from TRBV7-9 and TRBJ2-7; D gene uncertain. Trimming shortened V by 8 bases and J by 4 bases, and 15 bases separated the two germline ends. Germline V gives CDR1 SEHNR, CDR2 FQNEAQ (reference sequence). The CDR3 sequence is 13 residues long. CDR3 sequence (DNA): TGTGCCAGCTTAAACACAGCTAAATACGAGCAGTACTTC. Translation: CASLNTAKYEQYF.

The rearrangement uses TRBV9 and TRBJ2-5, with 7 bases identical to TRBD1. V trimming: 0 bases; J trimming: 4 bases; junction bases outside the gene matches: 6. The CDR3 contains 15 residues. From germline, CDR1 is SGDLS and CDR2 YYNGEE. Here the CDR3 reads CASSVGQGRGETQYF. The DNA for the CDR3 is TGTGCCAGCAGCGTAGGACAGGGTAGAGGAGAGACCCAGTACTTC.

The gene calls are TRBV9 and TRBJ2-2; 7 bases are a match to TRBD1. Germline CDR1 reads SGDLS; CDR2 reads YYNGEE. The V gene end was trimmed by 0 bases and the J gene end by 3 bases; junction bases not matched to a gene: 2. The CDR3 contains 15 residues. The CDR3 bases are TGTGCCAGCAGCGTAGGGCAGGGGGACACCGGGGAGCTGTTTTTT. Encoded protein: CASSVGQGDTGELFF.

This clone occurred once. The chain uses TRBV7-9 and TRBJ2-5; TRBD1 aligns across 11 bases. Trimming took 5 bases from V and 3 from J; bases not matched to a gene: 14. Germline V lookup: CDR1 SEHNR, CDR2 FQNEAQ (reference sequence). This CDR3 has 18 amino acids. The CDR3: CASSPPVGTGGEKETQYF. As DNA, the CDR3 is TGTGCCAGCAGCCCCCCGGTGGGGACAGGGGGGGAGAAAGAGACCCAGTACTTC.

The chain joins TRBV10-3 to TRBJ2-7; D gene uncertain. CDR3 length: 14 amino acids. The germline V gene encodes CDR1 ENHRY and CDR2 SYGVKD. The ends were cut back, 0 bases at V and 4 bases at J, with 10 bases in the middle. CDR3 loop: CAISESTRAYEQYF. The CDR3 DNA reads as TGTGCCATCAGTGAGTCTACCCGCGCTTACGAGCAGTACTTC.

The V gene is TRBV28, the J gene TRBJ1-4; D unresolved. Germline assignment: CDR1 MDHEN and CDR2 SYDVKM. The germline V and J ends were trimmed by 5 bases and 0 bases, with 10 bases remaining between them. The CDR3 extends over 15 amino acids. CDR3 loop: CASSLLRATNEKLFF. CDR3 DNA sequence: TGTGCCAGCAGTCTCCTCCGAGCAACTAATGAAAAACTGTTTTTT.

V usage is TRBV28 and J usage is TRBJ1-1; D is unclear. Trimming took 4 bases from V and 2 from J, leaving 5 bases between them. The CDR3 length is 12 residues. Germline CDR1 is MDHEN and CDR2 is SYDVKM. The CDR3 loop reads CASSSINTEAFF. The CDR3 DNA reads as TGTGCCAGCAGTTCTATAAACACTGAAGCTTTCTTT.

This clone was seen once. The V call is TRBV6-5, the J call TRBJ2-7, with TRBD1 matching 10 bases. V lost 7 bases, J lost 7 bases, and 13 bases stayed unmatched. CDR3 size: 15 residues. Looked up from germline, CDR1 is MNHEY and CDR2 is SVGAGI. The CDR3 here is CASTSAMTGGQEQYF. The CDR3 bases are TGTGCCAGCACATCCGCGATGACAGGGGGCCAGGAGCAGTACTTC.